This T cell receptor beta chain was recorded in a study of blood T cell repertoires in COVID-19. Study-wide background: The samples span acute and convalescent COVID-19 from the United States, Italy and Spain.

V was trimmed by 6 bases and J by 3 bases, leaving 5 bases between them. Germline V CDR1 and CDR2: SNHLY, FYNNEI. This CDR3 is 11 amino acids long. TCRdb keeps only in-frame clones here, not all; method: immunoSEQ multiplex PCR. The repertoire consists of fewer than 250,000 clones, with more than 85% occurring once and the leading ten covering 0.72%. This clonotype was sampled from a man aged 40-49 years with acute or convalescent COVID-19. The source material was peripheral blood. The chain joins TRBV2 to TRBJ1-2, with no clear D. The CDR3 loop is CASRRDYGYTF. CDR3 in DNA: TGTGCCAGCAGGAGGGACTATGGCTACACCTTC.